Each of the 21 T cell receptor beta chains below was sequenced from the same sample in a study of a mutant IDH1 vaccine in newly diagnosed glioma (dated by TCRdb to the early 2020s). No antigen is known for these receptors. Library generation was performed with the immunoSEQ multiplex PCR assay. TCRdb re-hosts the immuneACCESS table, in-frame sequences only. Its copies lack some clones; in the studies checked, an unresolved V gene accounts for under half of them, and the cause for the rest is not known. The sample profile shows some 30,000 clones; 75% to 85% of them were found once. The ten largest clones represent more than 20% of the sample. Read against the paper, the sample's time point label means: week 11, during vaccination. Each vaccine dose, consisting of 300 ug of a 20-mer mutant IDH1 peptide in Montanide, was administered subcutaneously with topical imiquimod. The specimen was PBMCs, collected from a glioma patient whose treatment included an IDH1 peptide vaccine. These receptors all stem from a man younger than 40 with glioma.

The chain has TRBV11-2 and TRBJ2-7, with 7 bases identical to TRBD1. Losses at the gene ends were 5 bases for V and 6 bases for J; bases not matched to a gene: 4. Germline V CDR1 and CDR2: SGHAT, FQNNGV. The CDR3 totals 12 residues. CDR3 loop: CASSLNRGEQYF. The CDR3, as DNA: TGTGCCAGCAGCCTTAACAGGGGCGAGCAGTACTTC.

The rearrangement joins TRBV27 to TRBJ2-7; no firm D call. V gave up 8 bases and J gave up 3 bases, with 5 bases separating them. The length of the CDR3 is 10 residues. Germline CDR1 is MNHEY and CDR2 is SMNVEV (reference sequence). The CDR3 nucleotides are TGTGCCAGCGGGCGCTACGAGCAGTACTTC. This encodes CASGRYEQYF.

This chain connects TRBV7-2 to TRBJ2-7, with 9 bases matching TRBD2. With 2 bases clipped from V and 1 base from J, the junction kept 9 bases outside the gene matches. Per the germline V gene, CDR1 is SGHTA and CDR2 is FQGNSA. The CDR3 runs to 17 residues. CDR3 sequence (DNA): TGTGCCAGCAGCTTACCATCTAGCGGGGCTATTTCCTACGAGCAGTACTTC. This translates into CASSLPSSGAISYEQYF.

CDR3 sequence: CASSRLAGAYNEQFF. The CDR3 nucleotides read TGTGCCAGCAGTAGACTAGCGGGAGCTTACAATGAGCAGTTCTTC. J is TRBJ2-1 and V is TRBV6-5; 12 bases line up with TRBD2. CDR1 is MNHEY, CDR2 SVGAGI, per germline. The V and J ends lost 5 bases and 4 bases, in that order; junction bases with no gene match: 3. CDR3 length: 15 amino acids.

This clone was seen once. The CDR3 DNA reads as TGTGCCAGTAGTATGGTGGAGGACATTGAAGCTTTCTTT. It yields the protein CASSMVEDIEAFF. The chain is built from TRBV19 and TRBJ1-1; possibly TRBD1 for D (5 bases). The germline CDR1 and CDR2 sequences are LNHDA and SQIVND (reference sequence). There are 13 residues in the CDR3. V lost 3 bases and J lost 7, with 12 bases in between.

This clone appeared a few times. This chain's CDR3 is CASRSGPYNEQFF. The DNA for the CDR3 is TGTGCCAGCCGAAGCGGACCCTACAATGAGCAGTTCTTC. The gene calls are TRBV6-5 and TRBJ2-1, with D possibly matching TRBD2 (5 bases). The CDR3 runs 13 residues. CDR1 and CDR2 from the germline V gene are MNHEY and SVGAGI. V was clipped by 8 bases and J by 2 bases, with 10 bases between them.

V usage is TRBV19 and J usage is TRBJ2-3; unclear D gene. The germline V gene has CDR1 LNHDA and CDR2 SQIVND (reference sequence). The CDR3 has 15 residues. V shed 1 base and J shed 4 bases, with 12 bases lying between them. The CDR3 loop is CASSIVARSADTQYF. For the CDR3, the DNA is TGTGCCAGTAGTATAGTAGCCAGAAGCGCAGATACGCAGTATTTT. Filled out from reference TRBV19 and TRBJ2-3, the complete variable domain reads DGGITQSPKYLFRKEGQNVTLSCEQNLNHDAMYWYRQDPGQGLRLIYYSQIVNDFQKGDIAEGYSVSREKKESFPLTVTSAQKNPTAFYLCASSIVARSADTQYFGPGTRLTVL.

This rearrangement joins TRBV6-1 to TRBJ2-3; possibly TRBD2 for D (6 bases). Trimming left V 2 bases short and J 0 bases short, with 21 bases between. Germline values: CDR1 MNHNS, CDR2 SASEGT. The CDR3 covers 19 residues. DNA for the CDR3: TGTGCCAGCAGTGAAAAATTCGGGGGTGGAGGTTCTAGCACAGATACGCAGTATTTT. It translates to CASSEKFGGGGSSTDTQYF.

This clone was picked up a small number of times. V gene TRBV5-1 combines with J gene TRBJ1-1; D call uncertain. The germline V gene has CDR1 SGHRS and CDR2 YFSETQ. V shed 2 bases and J shed 6 bases, with 11 bases lying between them. The CDR3 spans 13 residues. Here the CDR3 reads CASSFRVDAEAFF. The CDR3, as DNA: TGCGCCAGCAGCTTCCGGGTGGACGCTGAAGCTTTCTTT.

The rearrangement uses TRBV4-1 and TRBJ1-4; D is ambiguous. The germline V and J ends were trimmed by 5 bases and 2 bases, with 9 bases remaining between them. The CDR3 covers 14 residues. Germline CDR1 and CDR2: MGHRA and YSYEKL. The CDR3 region has the DNA TGCGCCAGCAGCATTTTTGGGACTAATGAAAAACTGTTTTTT. This sequence encodes CASSIFGTNEKLFF.

This sequence joins TRBV7-9 and TRBJ1-5; no clear D gene. Germline V CDR1 and CDR2: SEHNR, FQNEAQ (reference sequence). The CDR3 spans 13 residues. V lost 1 base, J lost 6 bases, and 7 bases lay in between. Here the CDR3 DNA reads TGTGCCAGCAGCTTAGGTGCGAGTCAGCCCCAGCATTTT. Translated: CASSLGASQPQHF.

This chain joins TRBV4-1 and TRBJ1-1, with 7 bases matching TRBD1. The CDR3 consists of 16 residues. V trimming: 3 bases; J trimming: 0 bases; junction bases outside the gene matches: 7. Per germline, CDR1 MGHRA and CDR2 YSYEKL. CDR3 DNA: TGCGCCAGCAGCCATGGCCCGGGACAGATGAACACTGAAGCTTTCTTT. Amino acid sequence: CASSHGPGQMNTEAFF.

The J gene is TRBJ1-4, the V gene TRBV30; TRBD1 aligns across 7 bases. V lost 2 bases and J lost 1; bases outside the gene matches: 1. This CDR3 has 14 amino acids. Germline-derived CDR1 and CDR2 are GTSNPN and SVGIG (reference sequence). CDR3 sequence reads: CAWSSGGTNEKLFF. As DNA, the CDR3 is TGTGCCTGGAGTTCAGGGGGAACTAATGAAAAACTGTTTTTT. Full variable domain (missing parts from reference TRBV30 and TRBJ1-4): SQTIHQWPATLVQPVGSPLSLECTVEGTSNPNLYWYRQAAGRGLQLLFYSVGIGQISSEVPQNLSASRPQDRQFILSSKKLLLSDSGFYLCAWSSGGTNEKLFFGSGTQLSVL.

A few counts support this clone. The V and J genes are TRBV2 and TRBJ2-5; a possible D gene is TRBD2 (5 bases). CDR1 SNHLY and CDR2 FYNNEI come from the germline V gene. The CDR3 runs 14 residues. V was clipped by 11 bases and J by 2 bases, with 18 bases between them. CDR3 loop: CAGSSPGLQETQYF. The CDR3, as DNA: TGTGCCGGATCATCCCCGGGGTTACAAGAGACCCAGTACTTC.

This chain uses TRBV5-8 with TRBJ1-1, with TRBD1 as a possible D gene (5 bases). The CDR3 length is 15 residues. The V gene's germline CDR1 is SGHTS and CDR2 YDEGEE. The V gene lost 0 bases and the J gene lost 0 bases, with 9 bases spanning the gap. CDR3 sequence (DNA): TGTGCCAGCAGCTTGGTCGGGGCTATGAACACTGAAGCTTTCTTT. It is translated as CASSLVGAMNTEAFF.

This chain connects TRBV5-8 to TRBJ2-7, with a weak D call TRBD1 (6 bases). The CDR3 runs to 12 residues. Germline V gives CDR1 SGHTS, CDR2 YDEGEE. V dropped 3 bases and J dropped 6 bases, with 10 bases sitting between them. The CDR3 DNA reads TGTGCCAGCAGCTCGCTAGGGGGCGAGCAGTACTTC. It codes for CASSSLGGEQYF.

The chain joins TRBV27 to TRBJ1-1; tentatively, D is TRBD1 (5 bases). This CDR3 is built from 15 residues. Germline V gene data show CDR1 as MNHEY and CDR2 as SMNVEV (reference sequence). The V end lost 3 bases, the J end lost 1 base, and 12 bases lay between the germline ends. The CDR3 sequence is CASSLGDSRNTEAFF. In DNA form, the CDR3 reads TGTGCCAGCAGTTTGGGGGATAGCAGGAACACTGAAGCTTTCTTT.

The genes are TRBV5-4 and TRBJ2-5; no reliable D call. Germline V gene sequence: CDR1 SGHNT, CDR2 YYREEE (reference sequence). The CDR3 runs to 16 residues. With 1 base removed from V and 7 bases from J, the gap between germline ends came to 20 bases. CDR3: CASSLRRARTTGTQYF. DNA for the CDR3: TGTGCCAGCAGCTTGCGCCGAGCGAGAACGACCGGGACCCAGTACTTC.

CDR3 nucleotides: TGCGCCAGCAGGGGTATTGGAACTAATGAAAAACTGTTTTTT. Protein: CASRGIGTNEKLFF. This chain joins TRBV5-1 and TRBJ1-4; D is unclear. This CDR3 spans 14 amino acids. The germline V gene encodes CDR1 SGHRS and CDR2 YFSETQ. V was clipped by 5 bases and J by 1 base, with 9 bases between them.

The CDR3 reads CASSLQINTEAFF. CDR3 sequence (DNA): TGCGCCAGCAGCTTGCAGATTAACACTGAAGCTTTCTTT. This chain joins TRBV5-1 and TRBJ1-1; D remains unclear. Germline values: CDR1 SGHRS, CDR2 YFSETQ. Deletions cut 1 base from V and 2 bases from J, with 6 bases between. This CDR3 comprises 13 residues.

The chain combines TRBV11-2 with TRBJ2-1, with 7 positions matching TRBD1. The CDR3 contains 15 residues. J was trimmed by 0 bases and V by 2 bases; bases with no gene match: 1. Per the germline V gene, CDR1 is SGHAT and CDR2 is FQNNGV. The CDR3 sequence is CASSLQGDSYNEQFF. CDR3 in DNA: TGTGCCAGCAGCTTACAGGGGGACTCCTACAATGAGCAGTTCTTC.